A single sample gave rise to the 5 T cell receptor beta chains below, sequenced in a study of blood T cell repertoires in COVID-19. Repertoires were generated with immunoSEQ multiplex PCR, while TCRdb's copy carries only in-frame clones and drops some. The sample shows more than 150,000 clones, 94% of them seen only once. The material sequenced was peripheral blood. Receptor source: a man aged 25 to 40 with COVID-19, enrolled during active disease.

The chain links TRBV7-9 to TRBJ1-6, with TRBD1 matching 9 bases. V was pared by 5 bases and J by 8 bases, with 10 bases of the junction left unmatched. The CDR3 covers 16 residues. Germline CDR1 and CDR2: SEHNR and FQNEAQ (reference sequence). The CDR3 sequence is CASSLPGTGPYSPLHF. The CDR3 region has the DNA TGTGCCAGCAGCCTCCCGGGGACAGGGCCATATTCACCCCTCCACTTT.

This clone appeared once. The chain couples TRBV9 to TRBJ1-4, with D perhaps matching TRBD1 (6 bases). The germline V and J ends were trimmed by 4 bases and 3 bases, with 10 bases remaining between them. Looked up from germline, CDR1 is SGDLS and CDR2 is YYNGEE. The CDR3 contains 14 residues. The CDR3 DNA reads TGTGCCAGCAGCCGACAGGACCCTAATGAAAAACTGTTTTTT. Amino acids: CASSRQDPNEKLFF.

The V and J genes are TRBV5-6 and TRBJ2-7; a possible D gene is TRBD1 (5 bases). Germline V CDR1 and CDR2: SGHDT, YYEEEE. This CDR3 comprises 16 residues. Trimming cost V 4 bases and J 2 bases, with 19 bases left between them. Written as DNA, the CDR3 is TGTGCCAGCAGCCCGCTGGGGCAGGCCAGCCCCTACGAGCAGTACTTC. Amino acids: CASSPLGQASPYEQYF.

The V call is TRBV5-1, the J call TRBJ1-6; the match to TRBD1 covers 7 bases. V lost 3 bases and J lost 0; bases outside the gene matches: 9. The CDR3 has 18 residues. Germline-derived CDR1 and CDR2 are SGHRS and YFSETQ. This chain's CDR3 is CASSYSGGRSSYNSPLHF. The DNA for the CDR3 is TGCGCCAGCAGCTACTCAGGGGGAAGGAGCTCCTATAATTCACCCCTCCACTTT.

The V call is TRBV5-6, the J call TRBJ2-7; TRBD2 aligns across 7 bases. V trimming: 5 bases; J trimming: 2 bases; junction bases outside the gene matches: 10. Germline V lookup: CDR1 SGHDT, CDR2 YYEEEE. The CDR3 contains 15 residues. The CDR3 sequence is CASRGFGGGTYEQYF. Here the CDR3 DNA reads TGTGCCAGCAGGGGTTTCGGCGGGGGTACCTACGAGCAGTACTTC.